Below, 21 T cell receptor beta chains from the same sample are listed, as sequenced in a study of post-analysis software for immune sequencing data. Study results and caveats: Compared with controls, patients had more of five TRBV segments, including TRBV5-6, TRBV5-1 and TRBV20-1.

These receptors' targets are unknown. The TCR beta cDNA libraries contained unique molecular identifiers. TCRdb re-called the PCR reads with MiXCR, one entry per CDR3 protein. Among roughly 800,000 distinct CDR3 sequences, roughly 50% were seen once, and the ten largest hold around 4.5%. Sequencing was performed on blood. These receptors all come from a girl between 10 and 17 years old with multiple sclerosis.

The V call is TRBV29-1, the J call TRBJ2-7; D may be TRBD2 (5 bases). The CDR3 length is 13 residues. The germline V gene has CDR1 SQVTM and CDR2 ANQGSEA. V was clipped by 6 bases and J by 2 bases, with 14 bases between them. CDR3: CSVRDTDPYEQYF. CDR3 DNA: TGCAGCGTCCGGGATACAGATCCCTACGAGCAGTACTTC.

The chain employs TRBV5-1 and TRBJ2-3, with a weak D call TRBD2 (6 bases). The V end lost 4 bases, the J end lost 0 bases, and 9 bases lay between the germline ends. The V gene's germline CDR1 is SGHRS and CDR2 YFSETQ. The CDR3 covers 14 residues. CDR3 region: CASSIGTSTDTQYF. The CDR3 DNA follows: TGCGCCAGCAGCATAGGGACTAGCACAGATACGCAGTATTTT.

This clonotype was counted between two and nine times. The DNA for the CDR3 is TGCGCCAGCAGCACAGGGCGGGATACGCAGTATTTT. Translating it yields CASSTGRDTQYF. V and J are TRBV5-1 and TRBJ2-3, with D perhaps matching TRBD1 (6 bases). Looked up from germline, CDR1 is SGHRS and CDR2 is YFSETQ. Trimming removed 4 bases from V and 6 bases from J, with 9 bases in between. This CDR3 spans 12 amino acids.

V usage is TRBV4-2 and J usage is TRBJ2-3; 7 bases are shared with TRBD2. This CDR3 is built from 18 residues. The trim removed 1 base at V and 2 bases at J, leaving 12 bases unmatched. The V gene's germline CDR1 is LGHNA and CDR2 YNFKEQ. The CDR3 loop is CASSQVSWSGGVTDTQYF. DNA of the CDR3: TGTGCCAGCAGCCAAGTGTCCTGGTCGGGGGGAGTCACAGATACGCAGTATTTT.

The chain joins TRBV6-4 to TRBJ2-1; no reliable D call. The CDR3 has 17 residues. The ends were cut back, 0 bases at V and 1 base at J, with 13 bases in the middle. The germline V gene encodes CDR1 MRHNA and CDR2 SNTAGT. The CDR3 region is CASSDSFRLKSYNEQFF. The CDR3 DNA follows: TGTGCCAGCAGTGACTCATTCCGCCTCAAATCCTACAATGAGCAGTTCTTC.

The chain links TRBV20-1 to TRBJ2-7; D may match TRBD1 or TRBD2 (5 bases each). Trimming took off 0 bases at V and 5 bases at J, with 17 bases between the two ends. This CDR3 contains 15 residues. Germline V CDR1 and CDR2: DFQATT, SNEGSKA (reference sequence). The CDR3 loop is CSARDAEGRINEQYF. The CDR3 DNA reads TGCAGTGCTAGAGATGCCGAGGGGCGGATCAACGAGCAGTACTTC.

DNA of the CDR3: TGTGCCAGCAGCTTAATGGGACTAGCGGGACACGATGAGCAGTACTTC. Encoded protein: CASSLMGLAGHDEQYF. The chain has TRBV7-3 and TRBJ2-5, with 13 positions matching TRBD2. Germline V gene sequence: CDR1 SGHTA, CDR2 FQGTGA. The V and J ends lost 1 base and 11 bases, in that order; junction bases with no gene match: 10. This CDR3 comprises 16 residues.

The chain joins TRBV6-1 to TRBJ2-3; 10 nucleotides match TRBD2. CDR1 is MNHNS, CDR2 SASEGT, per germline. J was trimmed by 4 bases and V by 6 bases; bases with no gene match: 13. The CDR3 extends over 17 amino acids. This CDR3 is CASRSRLAGVAADTQYF. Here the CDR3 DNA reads TGTGCCAGCAGAAGTCGGCTAGCGGGGGTGGCGGCAGATACGCAGTATTTT.

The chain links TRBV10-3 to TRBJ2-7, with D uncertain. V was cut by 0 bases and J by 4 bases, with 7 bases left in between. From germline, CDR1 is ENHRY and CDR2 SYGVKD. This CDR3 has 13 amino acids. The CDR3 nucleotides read TGTGCCATCAGTGAGTCCATAGCTTACGAGCAGTACTTC. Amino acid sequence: CAISESIAYEQYF.

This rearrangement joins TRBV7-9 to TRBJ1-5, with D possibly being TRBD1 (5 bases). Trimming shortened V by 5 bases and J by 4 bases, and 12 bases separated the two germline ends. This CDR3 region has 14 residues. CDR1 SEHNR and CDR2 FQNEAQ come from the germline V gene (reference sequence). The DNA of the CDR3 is TGTGCCAGCAGCCAAACCCAGGGAAATCAGCCCCAGCATTTT. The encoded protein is CASSQTQGNQPQHF.

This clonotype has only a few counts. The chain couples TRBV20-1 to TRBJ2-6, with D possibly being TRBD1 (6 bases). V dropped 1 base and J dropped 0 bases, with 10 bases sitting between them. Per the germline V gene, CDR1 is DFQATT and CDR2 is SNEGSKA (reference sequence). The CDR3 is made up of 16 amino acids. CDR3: CSARGARGSGANVLTF. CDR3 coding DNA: TGCAGTGCTAGAGGCGCCAGGGGCTCTGGGGCCAACGTCCTGACTTTC.

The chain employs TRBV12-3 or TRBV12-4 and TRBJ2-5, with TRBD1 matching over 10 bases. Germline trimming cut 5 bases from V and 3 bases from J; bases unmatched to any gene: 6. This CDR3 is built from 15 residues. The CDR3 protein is CASSPKGQGEETQYF. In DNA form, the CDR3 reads TGTGCCAGCAGTCCCAAAGGACAGGGGGAAGAGACCCAGTACTTC.

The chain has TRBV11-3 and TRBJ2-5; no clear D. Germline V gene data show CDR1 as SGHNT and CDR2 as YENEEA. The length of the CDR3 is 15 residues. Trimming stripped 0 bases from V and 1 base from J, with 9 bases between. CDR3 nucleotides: TGTGCCAGCAGCTTAGATTCCGGGCTCCAAGAGACCCAGTACTTC. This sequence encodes CASSLDSGLQETQYF. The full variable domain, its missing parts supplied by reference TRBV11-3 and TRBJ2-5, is EAGVVQSPRYKIIEKKQPVAFWCNPISGHNTLYWYLQNLGQGPELLIRYENEEAVDDSQLPKDRFSAERLKGVDSTLKIQPAELGDSAVYLCASSLDSGLQETQYFGPGTRLLVL.

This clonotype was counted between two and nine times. CDR3 loop: CASSLGWGAPNTEAFF. Here the CDR3 DNA reads TGTGCCAGCAGTCTAGGGTGGGGGGCGCCAAACACTGAAGCTTTCTTT. V is TRBV12-3 or TRBV12-4 and J is TRBJ1-1, with D perhaps TRBD1 (6 bases). The V end lost 5 bases, the J end lost 2 bases, and 18 bases lay between the germline ends. The CDR3 totals 16 residues.

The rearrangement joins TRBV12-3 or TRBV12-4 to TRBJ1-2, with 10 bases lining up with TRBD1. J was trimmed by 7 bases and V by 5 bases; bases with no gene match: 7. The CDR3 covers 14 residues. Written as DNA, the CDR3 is TGTGCCAGCAGTGCCGGGACAGGGGAGGGTGGCTACACCTTC. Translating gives CASSAGTGEGGYTF.

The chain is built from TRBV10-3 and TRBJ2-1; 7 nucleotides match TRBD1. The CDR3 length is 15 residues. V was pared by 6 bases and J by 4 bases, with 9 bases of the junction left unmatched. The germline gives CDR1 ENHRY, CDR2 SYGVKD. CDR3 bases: TGTGCCATCAGCCGTACCGGGACAGATTACAATGAGCAGTTCTTC. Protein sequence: CAISRTGTDYNEQFF.

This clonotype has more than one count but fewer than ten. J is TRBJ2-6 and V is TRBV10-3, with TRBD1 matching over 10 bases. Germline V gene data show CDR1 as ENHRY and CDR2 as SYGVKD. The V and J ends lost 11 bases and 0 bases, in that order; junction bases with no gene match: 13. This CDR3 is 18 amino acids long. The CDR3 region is CAVKPGQGKSSGANVLTF. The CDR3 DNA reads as TGTGCCGTCAAGCCGGGACAGGGGAAGAGCTCTGGGGCCAACGTCCTGACTTTC.

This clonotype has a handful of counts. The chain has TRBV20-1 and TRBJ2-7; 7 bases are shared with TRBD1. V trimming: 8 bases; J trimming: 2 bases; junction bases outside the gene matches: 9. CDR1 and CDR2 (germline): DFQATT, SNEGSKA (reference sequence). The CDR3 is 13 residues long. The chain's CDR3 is CSSDRVGPYEQYF. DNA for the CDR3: TGCAGTTCCGACAGGGTAGGACCCTACGAGCAGTACTTC.

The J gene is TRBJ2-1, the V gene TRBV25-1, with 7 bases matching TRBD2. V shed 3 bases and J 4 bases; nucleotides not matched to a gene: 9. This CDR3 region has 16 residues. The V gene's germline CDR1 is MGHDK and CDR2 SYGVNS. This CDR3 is CASSDPRGRAYNEQFF. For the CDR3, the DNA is TGTGCCAGCAGTGACCCCCGGGGGAGGGCATACAATGAGCAGTTCTTC.

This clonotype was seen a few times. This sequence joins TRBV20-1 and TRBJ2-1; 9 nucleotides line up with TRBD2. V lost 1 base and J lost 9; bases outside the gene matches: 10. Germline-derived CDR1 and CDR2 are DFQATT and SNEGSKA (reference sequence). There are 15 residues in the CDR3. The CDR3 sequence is CSARAPGGRAFEQFF. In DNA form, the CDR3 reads TGCAGTGCTAGAGCTCCCGGCGGGAGGGCCTTTGAGCAGTTCTTC.

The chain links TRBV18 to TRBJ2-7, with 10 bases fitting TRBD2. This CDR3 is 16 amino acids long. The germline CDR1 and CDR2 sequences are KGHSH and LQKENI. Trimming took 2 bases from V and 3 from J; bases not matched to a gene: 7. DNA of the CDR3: TGTGCCAGCTCACCAATAGTGGCTAGCGGGAGCTACGAGCAGTACTTC. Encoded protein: CASSPIVASGSYEQYF. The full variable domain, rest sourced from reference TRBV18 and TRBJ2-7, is NAGVMQNPRHLVRRRGQEARLRCSPMKGHSHVYWYRQLPEEGLKFMVYLQKENIIDESGMPKERFSAEFPKEGPSILRIQQVVRGDSAAYFCASSPIVASGSYEQYFGPGTRLTVT.